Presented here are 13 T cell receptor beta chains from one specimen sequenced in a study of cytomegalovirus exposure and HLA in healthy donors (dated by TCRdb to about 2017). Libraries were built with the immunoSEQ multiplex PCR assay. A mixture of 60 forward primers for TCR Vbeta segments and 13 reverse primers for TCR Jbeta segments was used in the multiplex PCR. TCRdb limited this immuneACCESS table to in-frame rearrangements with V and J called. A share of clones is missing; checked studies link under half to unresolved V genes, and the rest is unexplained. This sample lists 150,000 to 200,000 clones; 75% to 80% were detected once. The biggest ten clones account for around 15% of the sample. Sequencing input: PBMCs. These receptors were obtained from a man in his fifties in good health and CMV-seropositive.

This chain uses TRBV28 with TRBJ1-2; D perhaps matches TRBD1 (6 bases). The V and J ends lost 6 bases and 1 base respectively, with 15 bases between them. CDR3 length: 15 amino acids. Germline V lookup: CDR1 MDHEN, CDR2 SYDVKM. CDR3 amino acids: CASSRNRAINYGYTF. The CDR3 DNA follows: TGTGCCAGCAGCCGGAACAGGGCCATTAACTATGGCTACACCTTC.

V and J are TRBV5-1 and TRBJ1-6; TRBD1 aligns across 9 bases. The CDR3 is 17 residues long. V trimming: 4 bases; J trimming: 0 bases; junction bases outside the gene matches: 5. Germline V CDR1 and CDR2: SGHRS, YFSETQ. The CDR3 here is CASSLGTGSSYNSPLHF. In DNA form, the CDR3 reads TGCGCCAGCAGCCTCGGGACAGGGAGCTCCTATAATTCACCCCTCCACTTT.

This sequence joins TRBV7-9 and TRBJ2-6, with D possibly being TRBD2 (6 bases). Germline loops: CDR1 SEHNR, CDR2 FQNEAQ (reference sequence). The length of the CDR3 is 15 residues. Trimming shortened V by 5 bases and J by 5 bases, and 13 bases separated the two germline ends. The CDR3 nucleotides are TGTGCCAGCAGCCCCGGAGGGTTAAGGGCCAACGTCCTGACTTTC. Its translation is CASSPGGLRANVLTF.

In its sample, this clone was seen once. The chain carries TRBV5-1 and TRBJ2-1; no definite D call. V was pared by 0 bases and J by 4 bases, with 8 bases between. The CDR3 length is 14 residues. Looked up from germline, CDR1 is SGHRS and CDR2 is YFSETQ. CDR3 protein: CASSLDSLYNEQFF. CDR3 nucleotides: TGCGCCAGCAGCTTGGACAGTTTATACAATGAGCAGTTCTTC.

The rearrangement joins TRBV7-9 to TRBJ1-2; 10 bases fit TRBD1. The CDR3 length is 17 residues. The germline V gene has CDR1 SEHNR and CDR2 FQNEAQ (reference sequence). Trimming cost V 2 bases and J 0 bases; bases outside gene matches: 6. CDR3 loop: CASSLLGDRGPNYGYTF. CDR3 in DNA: TGTGCCAGCAGCTTACTCGGGGACAGGGGACCTAACTATGGCTACACCTTC.

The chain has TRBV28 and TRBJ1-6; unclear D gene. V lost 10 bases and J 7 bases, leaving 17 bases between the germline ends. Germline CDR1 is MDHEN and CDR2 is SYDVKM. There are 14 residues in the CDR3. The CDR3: CATLSGSKNSPLHF. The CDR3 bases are TGTGCCACTTTATCCGGTTCTAAAAATTCACCCCTCCACTTT. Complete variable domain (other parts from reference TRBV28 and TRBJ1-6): DVKVTQSSRYLVKRTGEKVFLECVQDMDHENMFWYRQDPGLGLRLIYFSYDVKMKEKGDIPEGYSVSREKKERFSLILESASTNQTSMYLCATLSGSKNSPLHFGNGTRLTVT.

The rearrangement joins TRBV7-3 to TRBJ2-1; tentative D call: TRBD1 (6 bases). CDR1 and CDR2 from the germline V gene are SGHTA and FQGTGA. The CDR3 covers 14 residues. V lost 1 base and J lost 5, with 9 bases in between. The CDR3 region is CASSLSRGNNEQFF. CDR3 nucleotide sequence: TGTGCCAGCAGCTTAAGTAGGGGGAACAATGAGCAGTTCTTC.

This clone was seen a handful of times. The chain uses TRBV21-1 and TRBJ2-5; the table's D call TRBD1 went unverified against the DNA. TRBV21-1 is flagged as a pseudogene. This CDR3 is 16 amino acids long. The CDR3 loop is CASIRGRDREGETQYF. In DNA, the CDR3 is TGTGCCAGCATCAGGGGGAGGGACAGGGAGGGGGAGACCCAGTACTTC.

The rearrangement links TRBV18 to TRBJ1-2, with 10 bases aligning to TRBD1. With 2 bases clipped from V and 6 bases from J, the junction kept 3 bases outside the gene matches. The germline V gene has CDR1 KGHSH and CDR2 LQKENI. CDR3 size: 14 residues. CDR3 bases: TGTGCCAGCTCACCAGCGGACAGGGGGAATGGCTACACCTTC. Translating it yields CASSPADRGNGYTF.

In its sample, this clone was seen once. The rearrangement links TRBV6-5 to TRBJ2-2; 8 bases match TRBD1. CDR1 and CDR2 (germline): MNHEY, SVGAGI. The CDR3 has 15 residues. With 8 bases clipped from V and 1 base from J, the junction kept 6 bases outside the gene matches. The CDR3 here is CASGRGTGNTGELFF. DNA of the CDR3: TGTGCCAGCGGCAGGGGGACAGGGAACACCGGGGAGCTGTTTTTT.

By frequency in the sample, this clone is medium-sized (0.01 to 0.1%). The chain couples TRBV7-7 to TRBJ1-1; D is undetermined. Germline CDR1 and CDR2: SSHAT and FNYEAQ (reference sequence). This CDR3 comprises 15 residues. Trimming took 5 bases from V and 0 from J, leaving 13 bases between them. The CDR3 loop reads CASSNREGMNTEAFF. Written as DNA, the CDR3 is TGTGCCAGCAGCAACCGAGAGGGAATGAACACTGAAGCTTTCTTT.

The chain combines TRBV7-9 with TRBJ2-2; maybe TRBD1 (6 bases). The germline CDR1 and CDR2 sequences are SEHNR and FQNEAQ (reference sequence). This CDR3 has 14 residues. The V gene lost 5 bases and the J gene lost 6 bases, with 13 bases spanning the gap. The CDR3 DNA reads TGTGCCAGCAGCGATACAGGGTCGGCCGGGGAGCTGTTTTTT. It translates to CASSDTGSAGELFF.

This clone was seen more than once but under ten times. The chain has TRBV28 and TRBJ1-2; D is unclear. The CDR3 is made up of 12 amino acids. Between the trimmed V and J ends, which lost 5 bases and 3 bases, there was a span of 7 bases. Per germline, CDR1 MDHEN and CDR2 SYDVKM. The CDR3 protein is CASSASHYGYTF. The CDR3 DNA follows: TGTGCCAGCAGTGCAAGCCACTATGGCTACACCTTC.